The text below deals with one TCR beta chain. The sample belongs to a study of T cell responses to AZD1222 COVID-19 vaccine. TCRdb's table, derived via immunoSEQ multiplex PCR, lists solely in-frame clones and lacks some. The profile shows 90,000 to 150,000 clones, approximately 88% of them singletons. CDR1 and CDR2 (germline): SGHRS, YFSETQ. CDR3 length equals 15 residues. The junction had 8 bases not matched to a gene; V was cut back by 6 bases and J by 0 bases. Sequencing was performed on peripheral blood, taken on day 0 of AZD1222 vaccination. The chain carries TRBV5-1 and TRBJ2-5; 7 bases fit TRBD1. This TCR was recovered from an adult in good health. The CDR3 region is CASTGTDKNQETQYF. CDR3 in DNA: TGCGCCAGCACTGGGACAGACAAAAACCAAGAGACCCAGTACTTC.